The rows below give T cell receptor beta chains drawn from one sample of a study of Tregs in tolerant kidney transplant recipients. Profiling relied on immunoSEQ multiplex PCR, and the TCRdb table lists in-frame clones only, not all of them. The sample lists some 90,000 clones; roughly 92% were seen once. The sample consisted of CD8+ T cells from blood. Every receptor here comes from a human donor in good health. CDR3s leave out the opening cysteine and the closing phenylalanine or tryptophan. Each record gives: V gene, D gene, J gene, CDR3 protein. The D gene is left open where the match is weak.

TRBV27	TRBD1	TRBJ1-2	ASSSLRKQGAYGYT
TRBV7-9	NA	TRBJ1-4	ASRQGDEKLF
TRBV5-6	NA	TRBJ2-7	ASSPGPEVSEQY
TRBV6-5	NA	TRBJ2-1	ASSYLGSEQF
TRBV5-1	NA	TRBJ2-7	ASSSDWVSYEQY
TRBV19	TRBD2	TRBJ2-5	ASSIVLAVQETQY
TRBV13	TRBD1	TRBJ2-5	ASSLGAGGETQY
TRBV9	NA	TRBJ2-1	ASEGRSRQF
TRBV5-6	NA	TRBJ1-5	ASSPGGLSNQPQH
TRBV30	NA	TRBJ2-1	AWSSSGRYNEQF
TRBV5-1	TRBD1	TRBJ2-2	ASSLSLQGRTGELF
TRBV4-1	NA	TRBJ1-2	ASSQDRGYT
TRBV11-2	NA	TRBJ2-1	ASSFSPPSGGPYNEQF
TRBV10-2	NA	NA	ASGGFPEQY
TRBV15	TRBD2	TRBJ2-1	ATSRVPAASGGNEQF
TRBV27	NA	TRBJ1-5	ASSLYGEYQPQH
TRBV2	NA	TRBJ2-2	ARGFQGGELF
TRBV5-6	NA	TRBJ2-3	ASSLAMEGPTDTQY
TRBV7-6	TRBD2	TRBJ2-3	ASSSVAGASTDTQY
TRBV11-2	NA	TRBJ2-2	ASSLYVGAGTGELF
TRBV27	NA	TRBJ1-1	ASRRGYTEAF
TRBV5-4	TRBD2	TRBJ2-1	ASSLALAGLYNEQF
TRBV2	NA	TRBJ2-3	ASIRGDRTQY
TRBV7-9	NA	TRBJ1-3	ASSLEGGNTIY
TRBV6-6	NA	TRBJ2-2	ASSPTTGELF
TRBV13	NA	TRBJ2-3	ASSQRTREPTDTQY
TRBV5-1	NA	TRBJ1-1	ASSLVTGNEAF
TRBV23-1	NA	TRBJ2-7	ASSPTKSYEQY
TRBV10-1	NA	TRBJ2-2	ASGGGTGELF
TRBV13	NA	TRBJ2-4	ASSPGAAKNIQY
TRBV15	NA	TRBJ2-3	ATSGSSTDTQY
TRBV10-2	TRBD2	TRBJ2-5	ASRRGPRTSGKYQETQY
TRBV27	NA	TRBJ2-3	ASSWGRGPGTDTQY
TRBV6-5	NA	TRBJ2-2	ASSTAGELF
TRBV4-2	TRBD2	TRBJ2-1	ASSQESGSFGEQF